The T cell receptor (beta chain) described here comes from a study of OX40 agonist ivuxolimab in advanced cancers. Study information: Given to patients was ivuxolimab, an agonistic anti-OX40 (CD134) antibody. Three patients responded partially, comprising one with hepatocellular carcinoma and two with cutaneous melanoma. Eligibility admitted prior anti-PD-1, anti-PD-L1 or anti-CTLA-4 therapy; around 38% had some.

Profiling relied on immunoSEQ multiplex PCR, and the TCRdb table lists in-frame clones only, not all of them. Found here are 30,000 to 35,000 clones, around 80% of them singletons; the top ten hold 13% to 15%. On this clone itself: Its antigen remains unidentified.

Whole-study results and caveats: Certain nonresponders additionally had low normalized T-cell clonal expansion.

The specimen comprised CD4+ or CD8+ T cells sorted from blood, sampled in a trial of the OX40 agonist ivuxolimab. The clonotype originates from an adult with an advanced solid tumor such as melanoma, head and neck, liver or kidney cancer.

CDR3 loop: CASSLEGTQRGEQYF. The DNA for the CDR3 is TGCGCCAGCAGCTTGGAAGGCACGCAGCGTGGCGAGCAGTACTTC. This chain uses TRBV5-1 with TRBJ2-7; D gene ambiguous. This CDR3 region has 15 residues. V was cut by 0 bases and J by 6 bases, with 16 bases left in between. In germline, CDR1 is SGHRS, CDR2 YFSETQ.